The rows below give T cell receptor beta chains drawn from one sample of a study of blood T cell repertoires in COVID-19. This table comes from immunoSEQ multiplex PCR, and its TCRdb copy is limited to in-frame clones, with some not included. The repertoire holds about 87,000 clones, with around 86% as singletons. The material sequenced was peripheral blood. The origin of the receptors is a woman aged 70-85 years with acute or convalescent COVID-19. Each CDR3 is given with its conserved first and last residue. The order of the fields is clone size, V gene, J gene, D gene, CDR3 protein, CDR3 DNA. D genes are given only for firm matches. Clone size is shown for a subset of rows, as once, few, many or a class of expanded clone.

clone size: .
V gene: TRBV6-5
J gene: TRBJ1-5
D gene: TRBD1
CDR3 protein: CASSGTGSSQPQHF
CDR3 DNA: TGTGCCAGCAGCGGGACAGGGAGTTCTCAGCCCCAGCATTTT

clone size: .
V gene: TRBV7-8
J gene: TRBJ1-1
D gene: .
CDR3 protein: CASRLNVGAEAFF
CDR3 DNA: TGTGCCAGCCGCTTAAATGTGGGCGCTGAAGCTTTCTTT

clone size: .
V gene: TRBV5-1
J gene: TRBJ2-3
D gene: .
CDR3 protein: CASSGSGTLTDTQYF
CDR3 DNA: TGCGCCAGCAGCGGATCCGGGACTCTCACAGATACGCAGTATTTT

clone size: .
V gene: TRBV28
J gene: TRBJ1-4
D gene: .
CDR3 protein: CASTRGPNQEDEKLFF
CDR3 DNA: TGTGCCAGCACGCGAGGGCCCAATCAGGAGGATGAAAAACTGTTTTTT

clone size: .
V gene: TRBV3-1/TRBV3-2
J gene: TRBJ2-3
D gene: .
CDR3 protein: CASSQERNGFPTDTQYF
CDR3 DNA: TGTGCCAGCAGCCAAGAGAGGAACGGATTCCCCACAGATACGCAGTATTTT

clone size: .
V gene: TRBV18
J gene: TRBJ2-3
D gene: TRBD1
CDR3 protein: CASSRQGSTPSTDTQYF
CDR3 DNA: TGTGCCAGCTCTCGACAGGGGTCTACTCCTAGCACAGATACGCAGTATTTT

clone size: .
V gene: TRBV9
J gene: TRBJ1-2
D gene: .
CDR3 protein: CASSVGGHPLLRGGYTF
CDR3 DNA: TGTGCCAGCAGCGTAGGGGGACATCCTCTATTAAGGGGTGGCTACACCTTC

clone size: .
V gene: TRBV10-1
J gene: TRBJ2-3
D gene: TRBD2
CDR3 protein: CASSLLAGDLDTQYF
CDR3 DNA: TGCGCCAGCAGCCTACTAGCGGGGGACCTAGATACGCAGTATTTT

clone size: .
V gene: TRBV7-9
J gene: TRBJ2-1
D gene: TRBD1
CDR3 protein: CASSSPIGQGISPHNEQFF
CDR3 DNA: TGTGCCAGCAGCTCCCCGATTGGACAGGGGATATCTCCACACAATGAGCAGTTCTTC

clone size: .
V gene: TRBV5-1
J gene: TRBJ2-1
D gene: .
CDR3 protein: CASSLLRENEQFF
CDR3 DNA: TGCGCCAGCAGCCTCCTAAGGGAGAATGAGCAGTTCTTC

clone size: .
V gene: TRBV6-5
J gene: TRBJ1-6
D gene: .
CDR3 protein: CASSPAGQGRSPLHF
CDR3 DNA: TGTGCCAGCAGTCCAGCAGGGCAGGGCCGTTCACCCCTCCACTTT

clone size: .
V gene: TRBV3-1/TRBV3-2
J gene: TRBJ1-4
D gene: TRBD1
CDR3 protein: CASSSRQGSANEKLFF
CDR3 DNA: TGTGCCAGCAGCTCCCGACAGGGATCAGCTAATGAAAAACTGTTTTTT

clone size: .
V gene: TRBV29-1
J gene: TRBJ1-2
D gene: TRBD1
CDR3 protein: CSGQGYYGYTF
CDR3 DNA: TGCAGCGGACAGGGGTACTATGGCTACACCTTC

clone size: once
V gene: TRBV7-9
J gene: TRBJ1-3
D gene: .
CDR3 protein: CASSLGQSNTIYF
CDR3 DNA: TGTGCCAGCAGCTTAGGACAGTCAAACACCATATATTTT

clone size: .
V gene: TRBV7-9
J gene: TRBJ1-3
D gene: .
CDR3 protein: CASSLISAISGNTIYF
CDR3 DNA: TGTGCCAGCAGCCTAATATCTGCTATCTCTGGAAACACCATATATTTT

clone size: .
V gene: TRBV29-1
J gene: TRBJ2-1
D gene: TRBD1
CDR3 protein: CSAAGQGSEQFF
CDR3 DNA: TGCAGCGCCGCGGGACAGGGGAGCGAGCAGTTCTTC

clone size: .
V gene: TRBV5-1
J gene: TRBJ1-3
D gene: .
CDR3 protein: CASSFEGGNTIYF
CDR3 DNA: TGCGCCAGCAGCTTCGAGGGTGGAAACACCATATATTTT

clone size: .
V gene: TRBV6-1
J gene: TRBJ1-5
D gene: .
CDR3 protein: CASSDFPGQWVSNQPQHF
CDR3 DNA: TGTGCCAGCAGTGACTTCCCCGGACAGTGGGTTAGCAATCAGCCCCAGCATTTT

clone size: .
V gene: TRBV9
J gene: TRBJ1-3
D gene: .
CDR3 protein: CASSPILLANTIYF
CDR3 DNA: TGTGCCAGCAGCCCCATATTACTAGCAAACACCATATATTTT

clone size: .
V gene: TRBV18
J gene: TRBJ2-7
D gene: .
CDR3 protein: CASSPRLQGVDEQYF
CDR3 DNA: TGTGCCAGCTCACCAAGGTTACAGGGAGTAGACGAGCAGTACTTC

clone size: few
V gene: TRBV6-5
J gene: TRBJ2-7
D gene: TRBD1
CDR3 protein: CASSYLYRDRDHEQYF
CDR3 DNA: TGTGCCAGCAGTTACTTATACCGGGACAGGGACCACGAGCAGTACTTC

clone size: .
V gene: TRBV4-1
J gene: TRBJ2-5
D gene: .
CDR3 protein: CASSQPAVRRETQYF
CDR3 DNA: TGCGCCAGCAGCCAACCAGCAGTCAGGCGAGAGACCCAGTACTTC

clone size: .
V gene: TRBV9
J gene: TRBJ1-1
D gene: .
CDR3 protein: CASSKTSTGDTEAFF
CDR3 DNA: TGTGCCAGCAGCAAAACCTCGACAGGCGACACTGAAGCTTTCTTT

clone size: .
V gene: TRBV5-1
J gene: TRBJ2-3
D gene: TRBD2
CDR3 protein: CASSLPSRTSGGTDTQYF
CDR3 DNA: TGCGCCAGCAGCTTACCTTCACGTACTAGCGGGGGCACAGATACGCAGTATTTT

clone size: .
V gene: TRBV12-3/TRBV12-4
J gene: TRBJ1-2
D gene: .
CDR3 protein: CASSSYRAGGYTF
CDR3 DNA: TGTGCCAGCAGTTCTTACAGGGCGGGTGGCTACACCTTC

clone size: many
V gene: TRBV9
J gene: TRBJ2-1
D gene: TRBD2
CDR3 protein: CASSVGGLAGYNEQFF
CDR3 DNA: TGTGCCAGCAGCGTAGGGGGACTAGCGGGCTACAATGAGCAGTTCTTC

clone size: .
V gene: TRBV7-8
J gene: TRBJ2-1
D gene: TRBD2
CDR3 protein: CASSSRGGVNNEQFF
CDR3 DNA: TGTGCCAGCAGTTCCCGGGGGGGAGTAAACAATGAGCAGTTCTTC

clone size: .
V gene: TRBV7-3
J gene: TRBJ2-5
D gene: .
CDR3 protein: CASSPDPKGGGPQYF
CDR3 DNA: TGTGCCAGCAGCCCGGACCCTAAAGGGGGGGGGCCCCAGTACTTC

clone size: .
V gene: TRBV7-5
J gene: TRBJ1-5
D gene: .
CDR3 protein: CARSFSRDSSNQPQHF
CDR3 DNA: TGTGCCAGAAGCTTTTCCAGGGACAGTAGCAATCAGCCCCAGCATTTT

clone size: .
V gene: TRBV5-4
J gene: TRBJ2-1
D gene: .
CDR3 protein: CASSRTGLLNNEQFF
CDR3 DNA: TGTGCCAGCAGCCGGACGGGGTTATTGAACAATGAGCAGTTCTTC

clone size: few
V gene: TRBV5-6
J gene: TRBJ1-1
D gene: .
CDR3 protein: CANSPVGADTEAFF
CDR3 DNA: TGTGCCAACTCCCCAGTGGGGGCAGACACTGAAGCTTTCTTT

clone size: .
V gene: TRBV5-6
J gene: TRBJ2-5
D gene: .
CDR3 protein: CASSADSQETQYF
CDR3 DNA: TGTGCCAGCAGCGCGGACAGCCAAGAGACCCAGTACTTC

clone size: .
V gene: TRBV7-9
J gene: TRBJ2-2
D gene: .
CDR3 protein: CASSFAGTGELFF
CDR3 DNA: TGTGCCAGCAGCTTTGCGGGGACCGGGGAGCTGTTTTTT

clone size: .
V gene: TRBV30
J gene: TRBJ1-5
D gene: .
CDR3 protein: CAWSSDHNQPQHF
CDR3 DNA: TGTGCCTGGAGTTCAGATCACAATCAGCCCCAGCATTTT

clone size: .
V gene: TRBV15
J gene: TRBJ1-5
D gene: .
CDR3 protein: CATSRDISNQPQHF
CDR3 DNA: TGTGCCACCAGCAGAGATATCAGCAATCAGCCCCAGCATTTT

clone size: once
V gene: TRBV2
J gene: TRBJ1-4
D gene: .
CDR3 protein: CASMTGFTNEKLFF
CDR3 DNA: TGTGCCAGCATGACAGGTTTCACTAATGAAAAACTGTTTTTT

clone size: .
V gene: TRBV7-9
J gene: TRBJ1-2
D gene: TRBD1
CDR3 protein: CASSLLGTGDNYGYTF
CDR3 DNA: TGTGCCAGCAGCTTACTGGGGACAGGGGACAACTATGGCTACACCTTC